The clone carrying this T cell receptor (beta chain) was seen at least ten times. This record belongs to a study of spatial heterogeneity in lung cancer. V shed 4 bases and J shed 2 bases, with 8 bases lying between them. Per germline, CDR1 MDHEN and CDR2 SYDVKM. The CDR3 totals 13 residues. Individual TCR cDNA molecules each bore their own unique molecular identifier. Using its own MiXCR run on the 5' RACE reads, TCRdb lists one record per CDR3 protein. Altogether roughly 15,000 distinct CDR3 sequences are present, approximately 8.5% being singletons, with the ten largest covering around 30%. Time point denoted: sample taken at primary tumor resection. No cells were sorted before sequencing. The whole RNA sequenced was extracted from tumor, nontumor lung or frozen PBMC.

Source: PBMCs, taken at surgery. This receptor was taken from a female donor with early-stage non-small cell lung cancer. The chain is built from TRBV28 and TRBJ2-5; tentatively, D is TRBD2 (6 bases). Here the CDR3 DNA reads TGTGCCAGCAGTTCCGGGGGACAAGAGACCCAGTACTTC. Translated: CASSSGGQETQYF.